This T cell receptor (beta chain) derives from a study of regulatory T cells in long-lasting Graves disease. Points from the study as a whole: With 2,500 to 3,500 shared public clonotypes, persistent patients exceeded new patients, who shared about a thousand.

This CDR3 contains 16 residues. V trimming: 6 bases; J trimming: 0 bases; junction bases outside the gene matches: 6. Per germline, CDR1 MDHEN and CDR2 SYDVKM. According to the study, TCR beta libraries were built with iRepertoire HTBI primers and CDR3-region Arm-PCR. In the original analysis: Roughly 65 TRBV and roughly 15 TRBJ segments were identified across samples. MiXCR, run by TCRdb on the multiplex PCR reads, gives a single entry per CDR3 protein. It is TCRdb's table, rather than the study itself, that gives the V and J calls and clone size. This table has approximately 350,000 distinct CDR3 sequences, 10% to 15% appearing once. Sample time point: newly diagnosed GD, antithyroid drugs for less than 3 months. Following extraction of RNA from PBMCs, that RNA was used to make the TCR library. American Thyroid Association guidelines defined how Graves' disease was diagnosed. Patient provenance is recorded as an endocrinology department in Xi'an, China.

Only a few counts were recorded for this clonotype. Its target is unknown. This same sample was also part of a study on T cells in Graves' hyperthyroidism and ophthalmopathy.

This clonotype originated in a woman aged 18 to 35 with Graves disease. The sequencing here drew on peripheral blood mononuclear cells (PBMCs), taken at new diagnosis, from a patient treated with antithyroid drugs. This chain connects TRBV28 to TRBJ2-1; 9 nucleotides match TRBD2. The CDR3 region has the DNA TGTGCCAGCAGGGGCGGGAGGGCCAGCTCCTACAATGAGCAGTTCTTC. Translation gives CASRGGRASSYNEQFF.